This record looks at one TCR beta chain sequence and its context. Its antigen is not identified. This specimen comes from a study of beta chain bispecific antibodies for T cell cancers. General study findings and limits: Normal T cells contributed less of the targeted TRBV signal than the leukemia cells did.

Blood mononuclear cells were expanded for about 3 days using either OKT3 anti-CD3 antibody or CD3/CD28 beads. Culture medium contained IL-2 at roughly 94 IU/ml and IL-7 at approximately 4.6 ng/ml. TCRdb processed the 5' RACE reads anew with MiXCR; each CDR3 protein has one entry. In the table there are 8,400 or so distinct CDR3 sequences, 2.2% of which are singletons. Sequenced material: T cells from a healthy donor cultured with Jurkat leukemia cells, taken from a culture containing an anti-CD19 bispecific antibody. This TCR derives from a human donor in good health. Some clones in this sample may be carry-over from other donors' samples.

CDR3: CSASRGILSYEQYF. Here the CDR3 DNA reads TGCAGTGCTAGCAGGGGAATTCTGTCCTACGAGCAGTACTTC. The chain is built from TRBV20-1 and TRBJ2-7; D might be TRBD1 (6 bases). This CDR3 region has 14 residues. V gave up 3 bases and J gave up 1 base, with 13 bases separating them. CDR1 and CDR2 (germline): DFQATT, SNEGSKA (reference sequence).